This TCR beta chain originates from a study of blood T cell repertoires in COVID-19 (dated by TCRdb to the early 2020s). Some background on the complete study: Samples from collaborators originated in the United States, Italy and Spain and spanned both the acute and convalescent phases of COVID-19. The prospective study material was composed of cDNA or gDNA derived from T cells, B-cell-depleted T cells, or PBMCs. Subjects who had been exposed to COVID-19, were actively infected with it, or had recovered from it provided the deeply sampled blood TCRbeta repertoires that made up the dataset. The repertoires were made available in a free public database intended to serve as a resource for research on the immune response to SARS-CoV-2. Samples were obtained from the ongoing ImmuneRACE study (first 160 participants) and from 950 to 1,500 subjects provided by 6 global collaborators. Nearly every sample came with metadata listing a de-identified subject ID, COVID-19 status, age in years and sex. HLA class I and class II types, where available, came from metadata supplied by the sample provider rather than from assay-based typing. Summary of the overall study and its limitations: The amount of clinical and demographic metadata varied by source and participant and was provided uncurated.

TCRbeta CDR3 regions were amplified from genomic DNA by means of the immunoSEQ Assay, a bias-controlled multiplex PCR. Per the source publication's procedure: Nucleated cell counts per sample were estimated from amplification of reference gene primers within the assay. To quantify the absolute abundance of each unique TCRbeta CDR3 rearrangement, sequence reads were collapsed and filtered. For each sample, productive Simpson clonality was calculated by taking the square root of Simpson's diversity index across productive rearrangements. Drawn from immuneACCESS, this table holds only the in-frame rearrangements with V and J called that TCRdb kept. Clones are partly lost; checked studies trace under half to an unresolved V gene and leave the rest unexplained. That table gives V, J and clone size, and the DNA gave D and trimming. The sample contains around 170,000 clones, under 90% of them found a single time. Over 13% of the sample goes to the ten largest clones.

This clone was counted at least ten times. The antigen it recognizes is unknown. The sample holds no much larger clone one base away, and base qualities are not on file. Collaborating institutions collected whole blood in K2EDTA tubes following their own protocols. For TCRbeta analysis, collaborator samples were shipped as frozen whole blood, as isolated PBMCs, or as DNA extracted from either sample type. As encoded in the germline V gene, CDR1 is SGHVS while CDR2 is FNYEAQ. Germline trimming: 4 bases from V, 3 bases from J; junction bases outside gene matches: 13. The CDR3 holds 17 amino acids from the cysteine to the phenylalanine. The kept DNA is CDR3 alone, 51 bases in frame from the first base.

The clonotype originates from a man aged 30-40 years with active or convalescent COVID-19. Input material: peripheral blood. The rearranged segments are TRBV7-6 and TRBJ2-7, and TRBD2 aligns with 9 junction nucleotides. The CDR3 is CASSSTPGLASSYEQYF. Here is the DNA: TGTGCCAGCAGCTCAACCCCGGGACTAGCCTCAAGCTACGAGCAGTACTTC.